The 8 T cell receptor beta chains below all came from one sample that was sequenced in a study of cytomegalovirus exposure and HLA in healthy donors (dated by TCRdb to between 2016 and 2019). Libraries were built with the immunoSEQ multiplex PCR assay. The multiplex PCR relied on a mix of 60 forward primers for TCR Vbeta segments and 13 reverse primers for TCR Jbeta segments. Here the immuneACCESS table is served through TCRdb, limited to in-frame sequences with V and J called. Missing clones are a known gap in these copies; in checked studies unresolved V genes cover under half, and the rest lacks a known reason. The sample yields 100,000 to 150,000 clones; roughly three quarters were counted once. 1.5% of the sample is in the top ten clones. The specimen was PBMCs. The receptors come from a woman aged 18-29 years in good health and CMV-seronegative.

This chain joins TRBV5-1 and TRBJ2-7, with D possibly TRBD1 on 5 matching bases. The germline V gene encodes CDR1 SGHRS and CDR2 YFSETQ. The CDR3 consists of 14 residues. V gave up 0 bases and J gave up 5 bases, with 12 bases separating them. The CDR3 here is CASSLGQGVHEQYF. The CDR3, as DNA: TGCGCCAGCAGCTTGGGTCAGGGCGTGCACGAGCAGTACTTC.

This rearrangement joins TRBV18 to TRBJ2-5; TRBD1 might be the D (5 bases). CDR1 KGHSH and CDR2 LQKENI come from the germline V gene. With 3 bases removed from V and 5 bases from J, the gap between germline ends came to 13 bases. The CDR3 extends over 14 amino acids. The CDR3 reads CASSPVRGMETQYF. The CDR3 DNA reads TGTGCCAGCTCACCGGTTAGGGGAATGGAGACCCAGTACTTC. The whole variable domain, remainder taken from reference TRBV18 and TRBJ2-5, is NAGVMQNPRHLVRRRGQEARLRCSPMKGHSHVYWYRQLPEEGLKFMVYLQKENIIDESGMPKERFSAEFPKEGPSILRIQQVVRGDSAAYFCASSPVRGMETQYFGPGTRLLVL.

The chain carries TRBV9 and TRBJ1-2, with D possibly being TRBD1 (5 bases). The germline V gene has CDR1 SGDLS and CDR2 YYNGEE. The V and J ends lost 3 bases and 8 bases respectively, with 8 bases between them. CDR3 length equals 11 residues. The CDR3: CASSEGLGYTF. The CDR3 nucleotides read TGTGCCAGCAGCGAGGGACTGGGCTACACCTTC.

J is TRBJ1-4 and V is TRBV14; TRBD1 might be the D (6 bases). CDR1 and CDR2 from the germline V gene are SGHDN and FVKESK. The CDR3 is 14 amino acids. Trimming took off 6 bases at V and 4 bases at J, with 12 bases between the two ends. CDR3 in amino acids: CASRATGLNEKLFF. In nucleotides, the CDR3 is TGTGCCAGCAGGGCAACAGGGCTTAATGAAAAACTGTTTTTT.

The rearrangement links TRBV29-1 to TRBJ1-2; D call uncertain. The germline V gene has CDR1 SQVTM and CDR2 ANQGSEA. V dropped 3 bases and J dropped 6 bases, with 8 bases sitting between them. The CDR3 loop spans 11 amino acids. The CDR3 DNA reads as TGCAGCGTTGATGGGAGGGATGGCTACACCTTC. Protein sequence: CSVDGRDGYTF.

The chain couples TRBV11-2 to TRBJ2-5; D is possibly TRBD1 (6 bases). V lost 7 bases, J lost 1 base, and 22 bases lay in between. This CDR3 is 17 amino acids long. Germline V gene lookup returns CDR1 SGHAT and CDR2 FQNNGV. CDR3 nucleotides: TGTGCCAGCAATACTCTCCCCAGGGGAAGTGTCCAAGAGACCCAGTACTTC. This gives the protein CASNTLPRGSVQETQYF.

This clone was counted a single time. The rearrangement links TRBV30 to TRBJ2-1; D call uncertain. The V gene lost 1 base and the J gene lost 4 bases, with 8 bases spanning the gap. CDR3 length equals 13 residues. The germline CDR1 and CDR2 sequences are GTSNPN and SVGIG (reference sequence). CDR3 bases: TGTGCCTGGAGTGCAGAAGCGTACAATGAGCAGTTCTTC. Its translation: CAWSAEAYNEQFF. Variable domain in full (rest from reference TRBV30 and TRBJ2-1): SQTIHQWPATLVQPVGSPLSLECTVEGTSNPNLYWYRQAAGRGLQLLFYSVGIGQISSEVPQNLSASRPQDRQFILSSKKLLLSDSGFYLCAWSAEAYNEQFFGPGTRLTVL.

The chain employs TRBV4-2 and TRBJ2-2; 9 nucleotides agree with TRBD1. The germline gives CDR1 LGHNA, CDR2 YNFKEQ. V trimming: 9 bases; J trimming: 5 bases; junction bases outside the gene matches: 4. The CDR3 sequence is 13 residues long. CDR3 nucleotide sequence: TGTGCCAGTGGGACAGGGATGACCGGGGAGCTGTTTTTT. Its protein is CASGTGMTGELFF.